This T cell receptor (beta chain) is from a study of graft-versus-host responses after intestinal transplantation. Background on the study: Uniformly, recipients were administered anti-thymocyte globulin induction with subsequent tacrolimus and steroids for about 3 years. General study results and limits: Among recipient marrow samples, GvH clones were found; some appeared first in ileum or blood. Early post-transplant HvG declines tracked with peak circulating GvH clone levels.

With 10 bases removed from V and 0 bases from J, the gap between germline ends came to 13 bases. This CDR3 has 14 residues. Germline V CDR1 and CDR2: MNHNY, SVGAGI (reference sequence). Worth noting for this clone: What it binds is not known.

Sequencing was performed with immunoSEQ multiplex PCR; in TCRdb, only in-frame clones are kept and a portion is missing. Of 90,000 to 100,000 clones in the sample, about 82% are singletons; the top ten hold approximately 1.5%. The chain is built from TRBV6-6 and TRBJ1-3; unclear D gene. The TCR originated in a human patient who received an intestinal transplant, so some T cells may come from the graft donor. The specimen was PBMCs, collected 255 days after intestinal transplant. CDR3 residues: CATRTVDSGNTIYF. For the CDR3, the DNA is TGTGCCACCCGGACGGTCGACTCTGGAAACACCATATATTTT.